A single sample is the source of the 3 T cell receptor beta chains below, sequenced in a study of T cells in Graves' hyperthyroidism and ophthalmopathy. RNA transcripts were the template for amplifying TCR beta CDR3 regions. First-round RT-PCR of the TCR CDR3 relied on the HTBI primer set. Via MiXCR, TCRdb re-called the multiplex PCR reads, giving one row per CDR3 protein. The sample has under 200,000 distinct CDR3 sequences; about 9.4% are singletons. The material sequenced was blood. All receptors derive from a woman aged 18 to 35 with Graves' hyperthyroidism that later progressed to Graves' ophthalmopathy.

This clonotype was recorded at least ten times. The rearrangement links TRBV18 to TRBJ2-7; a possible D gene is TRBD1 (6 bases). Germline-derived CDR1 and CDR2 are KGHSH and LQKENI. The CDR3 length is 14 residues. Trimming pared 4 bases from V and 6 bases from J, leaving 16 bases between. In DNA form, the CDR3 reads TGTGCCAGCTCACGGGACATTAGGGCGTCCGAGCAGTACTTC. Amino acid sequence: CASSRDIRASEQYF.

This clonotype was observed many times. CDR3 in amino acids: CASSQGDGDTEAFF. CDR3 nucleotide sequence: TGTGCCAGCAGCCAAGGGGACGGGGACACTGAAGCTTTCTTT. V usage is TRBV3-1 and J usage is TRBJ1-1; perhaps TRBD1 as D (5 bases). Per germline, CDR1 LGHDT and CDR2 YNNKEL (reference sequence). The length of the CDR3 is 14 residues. Trimming cost V 1 base and J 3 bases, with 9 bases left between them.

There are a few counts of this clonotype. This chain joins TRBV5-6 and TRBJ2-3; 7 positions match TRBD1. The V gene end was trimmed by 3 bases and the J gene end by 5 bases; junction bases not matched to a gene: 6. The CDR3 length is 14 residues. Germline CDR1 and CDR2: SGHDT and YYEEEE. The chain's CDR3 is CASSWGTDEDTQYF. The CDR3 coding sequence is TGTGCCAGCAGCTGGGGGACAGATGAAGATACGCAGTATTTT. The full variable domain, completed using reference TRBV5-6 and TRBJ2-3, is DAGVTQSPTHLIKTRGQQVTLRCSPKSGHDTVSWYQQALGQGPQFIFQYYEEEERQRGNFPDRFSGHQFPNYSSELNVNALLLGDSALYLCASSWGTDEDTQYFGPGTRLTVL.